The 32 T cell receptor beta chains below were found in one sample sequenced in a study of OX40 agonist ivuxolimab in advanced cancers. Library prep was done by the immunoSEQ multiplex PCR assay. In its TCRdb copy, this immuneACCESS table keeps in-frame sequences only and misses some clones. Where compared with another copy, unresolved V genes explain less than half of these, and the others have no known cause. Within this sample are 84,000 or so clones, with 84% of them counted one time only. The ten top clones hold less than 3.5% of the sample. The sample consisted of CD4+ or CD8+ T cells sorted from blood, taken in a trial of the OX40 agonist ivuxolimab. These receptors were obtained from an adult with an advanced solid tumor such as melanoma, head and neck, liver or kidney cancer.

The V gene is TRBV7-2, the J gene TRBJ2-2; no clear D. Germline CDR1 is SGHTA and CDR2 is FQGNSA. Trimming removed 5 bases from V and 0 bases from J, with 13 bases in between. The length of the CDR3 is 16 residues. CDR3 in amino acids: CASSPVATTNTGELFF. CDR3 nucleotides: TGTGCCAGCAGCCCGGTTGCCACCACGAACACCGGGGAGCTGTTTTTT.

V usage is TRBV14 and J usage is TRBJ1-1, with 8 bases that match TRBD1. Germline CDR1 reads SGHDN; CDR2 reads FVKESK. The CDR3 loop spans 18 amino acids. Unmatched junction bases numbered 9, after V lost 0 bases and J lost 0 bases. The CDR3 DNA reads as TGTGCCAGCAGCCAAGAGAGGGTCAGGGGGCTGGTGAACACTGAAGCTTTCTTT. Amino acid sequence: CASSQERVRGLVNTEAFF.

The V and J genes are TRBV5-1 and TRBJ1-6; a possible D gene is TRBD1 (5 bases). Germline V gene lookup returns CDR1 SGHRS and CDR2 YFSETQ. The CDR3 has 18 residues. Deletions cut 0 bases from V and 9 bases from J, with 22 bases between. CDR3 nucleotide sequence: TGCGCCAGCAGCTTGGCCTTGGGCCTGACAGCATCCGGTTCACCCCTCCACTTT. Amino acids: CASSLALGLTASGSPLHF.

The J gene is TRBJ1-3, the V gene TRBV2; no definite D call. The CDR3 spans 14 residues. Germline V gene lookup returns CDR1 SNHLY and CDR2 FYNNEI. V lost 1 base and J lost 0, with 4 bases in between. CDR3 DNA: TGTGCCAGCAGTGAAGGGGGCTCTGGAAACACCATATATTTT. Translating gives CASSEGGSGNTIYF.

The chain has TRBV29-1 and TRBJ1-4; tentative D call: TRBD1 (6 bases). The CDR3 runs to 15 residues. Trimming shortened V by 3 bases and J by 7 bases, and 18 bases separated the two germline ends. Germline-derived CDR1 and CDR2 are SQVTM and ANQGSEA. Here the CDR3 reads CSVDGSETGSEKLFF. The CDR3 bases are TGCAGCGTTGACGGGTCGGAGACAGGATCTGAAAAACTGTTTTTT.

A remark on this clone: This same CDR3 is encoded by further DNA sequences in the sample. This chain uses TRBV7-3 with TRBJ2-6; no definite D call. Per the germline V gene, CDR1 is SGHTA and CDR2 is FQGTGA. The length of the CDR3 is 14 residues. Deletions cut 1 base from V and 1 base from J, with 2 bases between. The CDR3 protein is CASSLNSGANVLTF. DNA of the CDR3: TGTGCCAGCAGCTTAAATTCTGGGGCCAACGTCCTGACTTTC.

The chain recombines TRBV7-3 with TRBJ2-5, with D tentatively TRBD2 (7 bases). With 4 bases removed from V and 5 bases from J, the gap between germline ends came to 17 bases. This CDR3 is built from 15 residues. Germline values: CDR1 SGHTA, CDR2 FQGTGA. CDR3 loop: CASSSGGRGAETQYF. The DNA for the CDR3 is TGTGCCAGCAGCTCAGGAGGGAGGGGGGCGGAGACCCAGTACTTC.

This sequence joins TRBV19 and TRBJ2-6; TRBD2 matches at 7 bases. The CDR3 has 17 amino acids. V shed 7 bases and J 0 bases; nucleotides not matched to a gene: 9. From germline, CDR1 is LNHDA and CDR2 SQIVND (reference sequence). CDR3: CASTRGDSPSGANVLTF. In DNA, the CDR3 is TGTGCCAGTACCCGGGGGGACTCCCCCTCTGGGGCCAACGTCCTGACTTTC.

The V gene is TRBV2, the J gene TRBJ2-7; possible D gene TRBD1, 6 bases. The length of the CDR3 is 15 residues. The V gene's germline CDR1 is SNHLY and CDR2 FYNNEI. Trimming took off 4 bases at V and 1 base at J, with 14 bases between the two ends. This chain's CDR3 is CASSALGTSSYEQYF. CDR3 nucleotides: TGTGCCAGCAGTGCCCTCGGGACATCATCCTACGAGCAGTACTTC.

CDR3 sequence (DNA): TGTGCCAGTAGTCAGGGTCTTGGTCAGCCCCAGCATTTT. This translates into CASSQGLGQPQHF. The gene calls are TRBV19 and TRBJ1-5; tentative D call: TRBD1 (5 bases). CDR3 length: 13 residues. CDR1 is LNHDA and CDR2 is SQIVND in the germline V gene (reference sequence). The ends were cut back, 5 bases at V and 6 bases at J, with 11 bases in the middle.

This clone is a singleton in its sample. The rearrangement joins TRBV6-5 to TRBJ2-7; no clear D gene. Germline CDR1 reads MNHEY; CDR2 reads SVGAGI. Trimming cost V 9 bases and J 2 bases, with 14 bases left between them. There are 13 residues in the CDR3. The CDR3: CASEDRRPYEQYF. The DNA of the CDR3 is TGTGCCAGTGAGGACCGGAGACCCTACGAGCAGTACTTC.

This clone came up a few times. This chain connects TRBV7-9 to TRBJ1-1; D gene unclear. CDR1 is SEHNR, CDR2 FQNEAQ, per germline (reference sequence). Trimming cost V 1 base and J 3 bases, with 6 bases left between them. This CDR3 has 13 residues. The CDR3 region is CASSLVTDTEAFF. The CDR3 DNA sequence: TGTGCCAGCAGCTTAGTAACGGACACTGAAGCTTTCTTT.

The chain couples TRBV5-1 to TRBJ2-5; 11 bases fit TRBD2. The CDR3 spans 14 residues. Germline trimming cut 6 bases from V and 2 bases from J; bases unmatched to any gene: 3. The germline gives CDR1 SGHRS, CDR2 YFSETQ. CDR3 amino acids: CASKTSGEQETQYF. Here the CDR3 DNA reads TGCGCCAGCAAGACTAGCGGGGAGCAAGAGACCCAGTACTTC.

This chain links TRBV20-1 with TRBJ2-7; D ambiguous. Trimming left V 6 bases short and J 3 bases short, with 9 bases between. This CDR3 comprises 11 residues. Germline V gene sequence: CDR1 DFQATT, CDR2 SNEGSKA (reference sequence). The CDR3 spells CSAARSYEQYV. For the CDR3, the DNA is TGCAGTGCGGCCCGCAGCTACGAGCAGTACGTC.

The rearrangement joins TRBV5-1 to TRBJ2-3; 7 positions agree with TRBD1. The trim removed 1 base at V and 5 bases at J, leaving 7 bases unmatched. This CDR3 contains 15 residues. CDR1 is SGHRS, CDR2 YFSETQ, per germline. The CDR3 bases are TGCGCCAGCAGCTTGCCGGGGACAGAGAAAGATACGCAGTATTTT. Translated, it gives CASSLPGTEKDTQYF.

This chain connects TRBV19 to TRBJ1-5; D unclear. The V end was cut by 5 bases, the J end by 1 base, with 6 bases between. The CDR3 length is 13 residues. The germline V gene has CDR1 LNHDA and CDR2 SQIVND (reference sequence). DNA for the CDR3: TGTGCCAGTAGTCCGAACAGCAATCAGCCCCAGCATTTT. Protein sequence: CASSPNSNQPQHF. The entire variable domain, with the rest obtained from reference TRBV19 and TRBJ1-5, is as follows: DGGITQSPKYLFRKEGQNVTLSCEQNLNHDAMYWYRQDPGQGLRLIYYSQIVNDFQKGDIAEGYSVSREKKESFPLTVTSAQKNPTAFYLCASSPNSNQPQHFGDGTRLSIL.

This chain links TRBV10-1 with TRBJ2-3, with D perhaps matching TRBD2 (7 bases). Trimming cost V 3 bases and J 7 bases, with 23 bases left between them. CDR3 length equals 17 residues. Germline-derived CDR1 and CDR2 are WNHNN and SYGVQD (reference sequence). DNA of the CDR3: TGCGCCAGCAGTGACCCGGGGGCTAGCGGACTCACGAATACGCAGTATTTT. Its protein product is CASSDPGASGLTNTQYF.

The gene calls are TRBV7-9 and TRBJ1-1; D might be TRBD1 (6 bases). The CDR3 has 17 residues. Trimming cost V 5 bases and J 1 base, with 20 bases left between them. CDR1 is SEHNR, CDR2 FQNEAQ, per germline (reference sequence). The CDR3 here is CASSDMRGALWNTEAFF. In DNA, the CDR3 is TGTGCCAGCAGCGACATGAGGGGGGCCCTCTGGAACACTGAAGCTTTCTTT.

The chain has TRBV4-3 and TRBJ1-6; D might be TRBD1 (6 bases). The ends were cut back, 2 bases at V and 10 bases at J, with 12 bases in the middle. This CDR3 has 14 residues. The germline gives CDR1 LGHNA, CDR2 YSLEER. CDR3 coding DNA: TGCGCCAGCAGCCAAACATCAGGGGTCTCACCCCTCCACTTT. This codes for CASSQTSGVSPLHF.

The CDR3 here is CASRTSGTGGYEQYV. In nucleotides, the CDR3 is TGTGCCAGCAGGACCTCCGGGACAGGGGGCTACGAGCAGTACGTC. The V and J genes are TRBV6-1 and TRBJ2-7, with TRBD1 matching over 11 bases. The CDR3 covers 15 residues. With 6 bases clipped from V and 3 bases from J, the junction kept 7 bases outside the gene matches. Looked up from germline, CDR1 is MNHNS and CDR2 is SASEGT.

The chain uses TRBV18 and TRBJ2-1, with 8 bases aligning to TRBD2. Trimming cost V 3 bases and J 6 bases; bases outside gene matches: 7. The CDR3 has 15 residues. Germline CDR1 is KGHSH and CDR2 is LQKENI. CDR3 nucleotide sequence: TGTGCCAGCTCACCGCCGGGACTAGGAAGCAATGAGCAGTTCTTC. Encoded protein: CASSPPGLGSNEQFF.

The CDR3 bases are TGTGCCAGCCGTGCTGGGACTAGCGGGGGGGTAGATACGCAGTATTTT. This encodes CASRAGTSGGVDTQYF. V is TRBV2 and J is TRBJ2-3; 16 nucleotides line up with TRBD2. This CDR3 has 16 residues. Trimming cost V 8 bases and J 5 bases; bases outside gene matches: 7. In germline, CDR1 is SNHLY, CDR2 FYNNEI.

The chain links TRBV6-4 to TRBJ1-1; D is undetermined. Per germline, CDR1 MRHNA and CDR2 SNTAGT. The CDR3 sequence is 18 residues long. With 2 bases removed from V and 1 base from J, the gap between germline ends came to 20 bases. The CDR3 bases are TGTGCCAGCAGTGACACTAACCTAGAACGTCTCTGGAACACTGAAGCTTTCTTT. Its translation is CASSDTNLERLWNTEAFF.

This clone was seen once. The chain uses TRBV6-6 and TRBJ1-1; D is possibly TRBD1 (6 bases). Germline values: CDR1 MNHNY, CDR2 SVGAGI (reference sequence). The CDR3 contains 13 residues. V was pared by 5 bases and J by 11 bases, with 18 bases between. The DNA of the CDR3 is TGTGCCAGCAGTACAGGGTCGGCGGGGATGGCTTTCTTT. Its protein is CASSTGSAGMAFF.

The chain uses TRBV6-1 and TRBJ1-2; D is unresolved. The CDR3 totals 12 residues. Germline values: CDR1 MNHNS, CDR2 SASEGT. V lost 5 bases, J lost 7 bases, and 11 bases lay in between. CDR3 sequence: CASSWASSGYTF. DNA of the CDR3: TGTGCCAGCAGTTGGGCAAGTAGTGGCTACACCTTC.

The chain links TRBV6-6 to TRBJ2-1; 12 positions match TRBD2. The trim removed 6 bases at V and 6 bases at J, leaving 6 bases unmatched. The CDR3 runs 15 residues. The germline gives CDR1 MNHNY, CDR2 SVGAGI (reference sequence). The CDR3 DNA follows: TGTGCCAGCAGCCCTGCTAGCGGGGGGGCCAATGAGCAGTTCTTC. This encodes CASSPASGGANEQFF.

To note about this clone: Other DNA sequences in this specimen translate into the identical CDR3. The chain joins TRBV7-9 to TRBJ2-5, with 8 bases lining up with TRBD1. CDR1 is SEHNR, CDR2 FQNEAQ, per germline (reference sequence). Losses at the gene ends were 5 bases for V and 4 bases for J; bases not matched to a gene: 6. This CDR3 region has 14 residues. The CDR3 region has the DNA TGTGCCAGCAGCATCGGACAGGGAGGAGAGACCCAGTACTTC. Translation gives CASSIGQGGETQYF.

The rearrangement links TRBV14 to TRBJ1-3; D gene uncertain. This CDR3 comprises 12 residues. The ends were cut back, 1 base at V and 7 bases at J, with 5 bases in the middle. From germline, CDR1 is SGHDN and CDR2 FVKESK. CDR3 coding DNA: TGTGCCAGCAGCCAAGTGAGGAACACCATATATTTT. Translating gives CASSQVRNTIYF. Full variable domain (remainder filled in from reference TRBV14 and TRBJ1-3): EAGVTQFPSHSVIEKGQTVTLRCDPISGHDNLYWYRRVMGKEIKFLLHFVKESKQDESGMPNNRFLAERTGGTYSTLKVQPAELEDSGVYFCASSQVRNTIYFGEGSWLTVV.

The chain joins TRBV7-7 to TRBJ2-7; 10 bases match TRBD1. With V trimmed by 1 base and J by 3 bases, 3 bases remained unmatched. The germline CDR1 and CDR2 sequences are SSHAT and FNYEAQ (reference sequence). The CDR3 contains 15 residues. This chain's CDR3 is CASSLVGTGDYEQYV. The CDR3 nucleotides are TGTGCCAGCAGCTTAGTAGGGACAGGGGACTACGAGCAGTACGTC.

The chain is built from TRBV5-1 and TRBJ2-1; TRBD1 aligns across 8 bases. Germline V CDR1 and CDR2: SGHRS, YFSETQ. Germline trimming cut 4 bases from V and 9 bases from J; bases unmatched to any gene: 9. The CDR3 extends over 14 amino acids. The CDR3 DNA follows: TGCGCCAGCAGCGAGGTTCAGGGGGCAGGTGAGCAGTTCTTC. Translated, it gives CASSEVQGAGEQFF.

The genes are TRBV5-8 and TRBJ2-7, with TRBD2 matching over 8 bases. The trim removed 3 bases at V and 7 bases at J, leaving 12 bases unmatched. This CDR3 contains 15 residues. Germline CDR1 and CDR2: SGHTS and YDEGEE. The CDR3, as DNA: TGTGCCAGCAGCTCGCCGGGACTAGACCCGGGGGAGCAGTACGTC. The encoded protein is CASSSPGLDPGEQYV.

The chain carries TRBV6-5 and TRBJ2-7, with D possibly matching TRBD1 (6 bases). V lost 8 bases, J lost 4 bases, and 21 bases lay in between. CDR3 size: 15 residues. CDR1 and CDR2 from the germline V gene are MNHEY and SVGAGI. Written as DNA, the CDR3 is TGTGCCAGCCAACCATACACCGGGACATCGTACGAGCAGTACTTC. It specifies CASQPYTGTSYEQYF.